This note documents a single TCR beta chain sequence. The target antigen is unknown. The data originate from a study of a mutant IDH1 vaccine in newly diagnosed glioma. On the study more broadly: In some groups vaccination began 4-6 weeks post-radiotherapy; others received it with temozolomide. Treatment recipients were roughly 62% male and around 40% female, and their mean age was roughly 40 years. Whole-study results and caveats: Of all patients, about 94% showed vaccine-induced immune responses.

The assay was immunoSEQ multiplex PCR, and TCRdb's table has in-frame clones only and misses some. This table has tens of thousands of clones, around 80% appearing once. V was trimmed by 0 bases and J by 3 bases, leaving 15 bases between them. Per germline, CDR1 MNHNY and CDR2 SVGAGI (reference sequence). The CDR3 runs to 16 residues. Time point indicated: week 35, safety follow-up. Doses consisted of 300 ug of mutant IDH1 20-mer peptide each, paired with topical imiquimod. The sample in question was PBMCs, obtained from a glioma patient whose treatment included an IDH1 peptide vaccine. The V and J genes are TRBV6-6 and TRBJ2-7, with a possible D match to TRBD2 (6 bases). This receptor was obtained from a man aged 25 to 40 with glioma. CDR3 region: CASSYSVVAEGYEQYF. CDR3 DNA sequence: TGTGCCAGCAGTTACTCGGTAGTAGCGGAAGGCTACGAGCAGTACTTC.